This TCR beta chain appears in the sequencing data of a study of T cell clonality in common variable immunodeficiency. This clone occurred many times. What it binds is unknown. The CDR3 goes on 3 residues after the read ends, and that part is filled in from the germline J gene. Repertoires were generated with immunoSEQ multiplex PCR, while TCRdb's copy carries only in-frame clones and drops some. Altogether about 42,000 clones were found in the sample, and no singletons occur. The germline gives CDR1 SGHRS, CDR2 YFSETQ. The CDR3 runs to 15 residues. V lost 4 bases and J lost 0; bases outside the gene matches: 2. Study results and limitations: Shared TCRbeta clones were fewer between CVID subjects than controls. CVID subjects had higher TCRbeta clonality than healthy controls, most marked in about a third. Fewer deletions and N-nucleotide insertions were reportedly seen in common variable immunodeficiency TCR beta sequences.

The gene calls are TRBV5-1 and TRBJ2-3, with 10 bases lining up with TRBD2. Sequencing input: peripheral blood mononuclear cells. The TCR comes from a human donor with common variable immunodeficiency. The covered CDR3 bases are TGCGCCAGCAGCGTAGCGGGGGGTAGCACAGATACG. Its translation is CASSVAGGSTDT. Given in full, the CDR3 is CASSVAGGSTDTQYF.